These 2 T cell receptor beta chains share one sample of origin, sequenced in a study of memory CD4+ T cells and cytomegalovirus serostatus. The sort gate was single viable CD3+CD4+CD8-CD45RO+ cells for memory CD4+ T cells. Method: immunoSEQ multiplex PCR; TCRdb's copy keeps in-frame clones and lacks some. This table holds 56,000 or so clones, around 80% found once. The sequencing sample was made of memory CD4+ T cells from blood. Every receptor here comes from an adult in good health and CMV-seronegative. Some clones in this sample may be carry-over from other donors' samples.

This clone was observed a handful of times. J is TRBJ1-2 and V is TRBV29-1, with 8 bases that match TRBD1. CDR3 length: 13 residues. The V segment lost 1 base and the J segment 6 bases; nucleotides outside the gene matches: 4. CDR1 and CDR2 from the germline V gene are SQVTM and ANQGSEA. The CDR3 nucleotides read TGCAGCGTTGAAGGGACAGGGTGGGATGGCTACACCTTC. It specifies CSVEGTGWDGYTF.

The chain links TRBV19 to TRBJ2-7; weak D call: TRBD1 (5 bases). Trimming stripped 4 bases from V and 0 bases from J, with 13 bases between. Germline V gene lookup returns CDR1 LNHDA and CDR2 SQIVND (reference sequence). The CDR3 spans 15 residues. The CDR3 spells CASSNWAGSSYEQYF. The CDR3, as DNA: TGTGCCAGTAGTAACTGGGCAGGGTCCTCCTACGAGCAGTACTTC.